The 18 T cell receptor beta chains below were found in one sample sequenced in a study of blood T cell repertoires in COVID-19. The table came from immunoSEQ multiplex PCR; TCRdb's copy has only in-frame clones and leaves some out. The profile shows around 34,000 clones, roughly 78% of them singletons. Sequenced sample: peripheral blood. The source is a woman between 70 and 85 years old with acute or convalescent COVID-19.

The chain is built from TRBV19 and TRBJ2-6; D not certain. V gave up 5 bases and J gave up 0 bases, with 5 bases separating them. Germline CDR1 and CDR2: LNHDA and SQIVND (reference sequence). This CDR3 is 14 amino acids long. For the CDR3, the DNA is TGTGCCAGTAGTCTCGGCTCTGGGGCCAACGTCCTGACTTTC. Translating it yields CASSLGSGANVLTF.

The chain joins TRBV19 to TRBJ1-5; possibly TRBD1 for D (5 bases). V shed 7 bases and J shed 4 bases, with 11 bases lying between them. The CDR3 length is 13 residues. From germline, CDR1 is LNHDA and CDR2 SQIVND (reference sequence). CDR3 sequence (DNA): TGTGCCAGTAATCCAGGGAGGAATCAGCCCCAGCATTTT. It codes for CASNPGRNQPQHF.

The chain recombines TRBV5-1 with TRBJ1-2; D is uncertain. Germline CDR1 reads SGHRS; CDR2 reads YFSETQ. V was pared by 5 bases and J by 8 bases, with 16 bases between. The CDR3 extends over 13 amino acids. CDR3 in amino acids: CASREVSRYGYTF. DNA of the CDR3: TGCGCCAGCAGGGAGGTTAGTAGGTACGGCTACACCTTC.

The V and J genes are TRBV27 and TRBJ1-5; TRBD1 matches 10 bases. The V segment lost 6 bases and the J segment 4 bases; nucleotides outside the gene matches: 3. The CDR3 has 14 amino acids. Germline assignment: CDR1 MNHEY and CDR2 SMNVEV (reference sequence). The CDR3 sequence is CASRGGQGNQPQHF. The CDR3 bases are TGTGCCAGCAGGGGGGGACAGGGGAATCAGCCCCAGCATTTT.

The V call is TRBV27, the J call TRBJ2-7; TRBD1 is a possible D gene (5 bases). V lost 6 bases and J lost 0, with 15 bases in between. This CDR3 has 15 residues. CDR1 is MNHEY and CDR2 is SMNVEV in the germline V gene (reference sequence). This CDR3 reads CASRKTRDSSYEQYF. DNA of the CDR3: TGTGCCAGCAGGAAGACTCGCGACAGCTCCTACGAGCAGTACTTC.

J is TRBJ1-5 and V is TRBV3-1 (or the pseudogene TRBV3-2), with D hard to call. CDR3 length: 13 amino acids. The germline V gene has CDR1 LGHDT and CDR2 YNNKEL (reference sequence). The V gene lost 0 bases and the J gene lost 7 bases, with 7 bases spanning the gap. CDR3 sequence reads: CASSQDERQPQHF. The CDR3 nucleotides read TGTGCCAGCAGCCAAGATGAGAGACAGCCCCAGCATTTT.

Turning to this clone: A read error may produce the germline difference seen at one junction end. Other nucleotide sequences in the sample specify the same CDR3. The CDR3 nucleotides read TGTGCCATTAGTGAGTCCAGGACAGACAAGTTCTTC. It yields the protein CAISESRTDKFF. The chain couples TRBV10-3 to TRBJ2-1; D may be TRBD1 (6 bases). Germline V CDR1 and CDR2: ENHRY, SYGVKD. The CDR3 loop spans 12 amino acids.

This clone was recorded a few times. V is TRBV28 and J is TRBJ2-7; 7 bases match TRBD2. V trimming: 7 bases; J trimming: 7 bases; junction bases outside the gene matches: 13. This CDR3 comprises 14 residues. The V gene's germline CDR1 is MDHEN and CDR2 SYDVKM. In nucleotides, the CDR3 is TGTGCCAGCACCCCGACTAGCCTGGTTGGGGAGCAGTACTTC. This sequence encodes CASTPTSLVGEQYF.

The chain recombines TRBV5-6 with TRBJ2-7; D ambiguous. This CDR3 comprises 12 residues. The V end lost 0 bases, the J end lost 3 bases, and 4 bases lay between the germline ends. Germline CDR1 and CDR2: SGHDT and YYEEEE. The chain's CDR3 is CASSLVLYEQYF. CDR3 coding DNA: TGTGCCAGCAGCTTGGTTCTCTACGAGCAGTACTTC.

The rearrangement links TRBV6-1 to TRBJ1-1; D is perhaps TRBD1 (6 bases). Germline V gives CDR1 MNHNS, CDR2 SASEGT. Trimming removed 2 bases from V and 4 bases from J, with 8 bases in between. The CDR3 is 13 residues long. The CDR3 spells CASSEQGPTEAFF. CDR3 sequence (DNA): TGTGCCAGCAGTGAACAGGGGCCCACTGAAGCTTTCTTT.

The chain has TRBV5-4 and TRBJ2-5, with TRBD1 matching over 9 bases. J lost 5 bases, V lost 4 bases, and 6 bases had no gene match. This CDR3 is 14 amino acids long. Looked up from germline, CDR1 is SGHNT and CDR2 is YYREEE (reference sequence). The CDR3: CASSGNRGRETQYF. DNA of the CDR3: TGTGCCAGCAGCGGCAACAGGGGGCGCGAGACCCAGTACTTC.

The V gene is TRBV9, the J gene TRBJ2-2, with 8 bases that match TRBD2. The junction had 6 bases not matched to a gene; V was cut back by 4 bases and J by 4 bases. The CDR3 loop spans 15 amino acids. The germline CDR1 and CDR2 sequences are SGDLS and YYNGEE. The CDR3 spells CASSPRTSPTGELFF. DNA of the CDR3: TGTGCCAGCAGCCCTCGGACTAGCCCCACCGGGGAGCTGTTTTTT.

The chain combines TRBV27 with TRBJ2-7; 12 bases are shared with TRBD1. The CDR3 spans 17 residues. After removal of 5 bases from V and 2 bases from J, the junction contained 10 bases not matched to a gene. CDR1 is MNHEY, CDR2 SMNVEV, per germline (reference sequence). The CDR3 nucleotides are TGTGCCAGCAGTCACCCCCATGGGACAGGGGGCCCCTACGAGCAGTACTTC. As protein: CASSHPHGTGGPYEQYF.

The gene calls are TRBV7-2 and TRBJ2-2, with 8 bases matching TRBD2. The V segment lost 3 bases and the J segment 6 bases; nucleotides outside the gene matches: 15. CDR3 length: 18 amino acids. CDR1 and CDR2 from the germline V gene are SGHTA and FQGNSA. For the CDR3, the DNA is TGTGCCAGCAGCTTCGGACTAGCTTACGATCGTCGCGCCGGGGAGCTGTTTTTT. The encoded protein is CASSFGLAYDRRAGELFF.

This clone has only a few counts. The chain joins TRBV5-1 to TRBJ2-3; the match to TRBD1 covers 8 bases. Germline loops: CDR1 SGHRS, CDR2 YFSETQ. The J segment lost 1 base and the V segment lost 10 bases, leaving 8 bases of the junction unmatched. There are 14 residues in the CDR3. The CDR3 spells CAGSTGGGTDTQYF. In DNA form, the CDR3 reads TGCGCCGGCTCTACAGGGGGAGGCACAGATACGCAGTATTTT.

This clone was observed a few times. In nucleotides, the CDR3 is TGTGCCAGCAGCCAAGAAAAGGGAGTCTCAGATACGCAGTATTTT. Encoded protein: CASSQEKGVSDTQYF. The chain carries TRBV4-2 and TRBJ2-3, with a possible D match to TRBD2 (5 bases). There are 15 residues in the CDR3. V shed 0 bases and J shed 4 bases, with 11 bases lying between them. Germline V gene sequence: CDR1 LGHNA, CDR2 YNFKEQ.

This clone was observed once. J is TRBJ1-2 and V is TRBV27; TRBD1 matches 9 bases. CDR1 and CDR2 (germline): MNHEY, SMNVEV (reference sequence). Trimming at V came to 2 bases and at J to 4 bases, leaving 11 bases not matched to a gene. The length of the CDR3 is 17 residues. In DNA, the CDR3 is TGTGCCAGCAGTTTACTGACCGGGACAGGGAGTCGCTATGGCTACACCTTC. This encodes CASSLLTGTGSRYGYTF.

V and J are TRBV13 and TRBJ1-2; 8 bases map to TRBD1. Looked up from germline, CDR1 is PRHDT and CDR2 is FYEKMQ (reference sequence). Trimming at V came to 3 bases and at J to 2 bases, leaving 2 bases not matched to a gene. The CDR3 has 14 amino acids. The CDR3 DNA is TGTGCCAGCAGCTTTGGGGACAGGAACTATGGCTACACCTTC. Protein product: CASSFGDRNYGYTF.